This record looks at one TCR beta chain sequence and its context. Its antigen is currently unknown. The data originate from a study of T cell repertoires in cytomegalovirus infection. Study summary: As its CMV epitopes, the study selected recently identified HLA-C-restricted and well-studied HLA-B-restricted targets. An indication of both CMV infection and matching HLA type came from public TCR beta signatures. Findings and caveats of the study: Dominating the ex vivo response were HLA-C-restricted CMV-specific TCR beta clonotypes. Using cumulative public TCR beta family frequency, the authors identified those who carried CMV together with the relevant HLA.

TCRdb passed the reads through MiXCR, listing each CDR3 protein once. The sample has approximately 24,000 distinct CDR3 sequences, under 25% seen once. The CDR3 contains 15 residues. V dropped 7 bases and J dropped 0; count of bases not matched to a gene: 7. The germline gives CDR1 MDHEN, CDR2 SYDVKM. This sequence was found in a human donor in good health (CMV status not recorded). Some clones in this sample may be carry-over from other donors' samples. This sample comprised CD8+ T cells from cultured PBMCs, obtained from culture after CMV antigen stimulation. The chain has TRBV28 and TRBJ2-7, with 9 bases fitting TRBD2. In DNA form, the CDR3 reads TGTGCCAGCAATGCGTGGCGGGGGGGCTCCTACGAGCAGTACTTC. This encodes CASNAWRGGSYEQYF.